The rows below give T cell receptor beta chains drawn from one sample of a study of cytomegalovirus exposure and HLA in healthy donors. The repertoire was sequenced with immunoSEQ multiplex PCR; TCRdb's copy has only in-frame clones and lacks some. Found here are about 180,000 clones, under 80% of them singletons; the top ten hold 2% to 3%. Sequencing used PBMCs. The receptors here all came from a woman younger than 45 in good health and CMV-seropositive. The CDR3 runs from the conserved cysteine through the conserved F or W. D genes are given only for firm matches. Clone size, where shown, is once, few, many, or a class for clones that have expanded.

J gene | D gene | clone size | V gene | CDR3 protein | CDR3 DNA
TRBJ2-3 | TRBD1 | . | TRBV9 | CASSVVDRRTDTQYF | TGTGCCAGCAGCGTAGTGGACAGGCGCACAGATACGCAGTATTTT
TRBJ2-2 | . | . | TRBV5-1 | CASSSGTERTGELFF | TGCGCCAGCAGCTCTGGTACGGAGAGAACCGGGGAGCTGTTTTTT
TRBJ1-2 | . | . | TRBV29-1 | CSVEGGIGAGYTF | TGCAGCGTTGAGGGGGGTATCGGCGCTGGCTACACCTTC
TRBJ2-7 | TRBD2 | . | TRBV30 | CAVSGGALDEQYF | TGTGCTGTTAGCGGGGGGGCGCTGGACGAGCAGTACTTC
TRBJ2-7 | TRBD1 | few | TRBV14 | CASSPLTGTGFYEQYF | TGTGCCAGCAGCCCTTTAACCGGGACAGGGTTCTACGAGCAGTACTTC
TRBJ2-2 | . | . | TRBV9 | CASSVRTWTGELFF | TGTGCCAGCAGCGTCAGAACGTGGACCGGGGAGCTGTTTTTT
TRBJ1-5 | TRBD1 | . | TRBV29-1 | CSVRQGSGNQPQHF | TGCAGCGTAAGACAGGGGTCGGGCAATCAGCCCCAGCATTTT
TRBJ1-4 | . | . | TRBV7-9 | CASSFAGLAEKLFF | TGTGCCAGCAGCTTTGCGGGGCTCGCTGAAAAACTGTTTTTT
TRBJ2-3 | TRBD1 | . | TRBV7-7 | CASSLVGTGGTDTQYF | TGTGCCAGCAGCTTGGTTGGGACAGGGGGAACAGATACGCAGTATTTT
TRBJ2-1 | . | . | TRBV4-3 | CASSQGAGQSYNEQFF | TGCGCCAGCAGCCAAGGGGCGGGCCAGTCCTACAATGAGCAGTTCTTC
TRBJ2-5 | TRBD2 | . | TRBV4-1 | CASSPAGLAGGHRKETQYF | TGCGCCAGCAGCCCAGCGGGACTAGCGGGGGGGCATCGGAAAGAGACCCAGTACTTC
TRBJ1-4 | . | . | TRBV11-2 | CASSLDGGQTNEKLFF | TGTGCCAGCAGCTTAGACGGGGGGCAAACTAATGAAAAACTGTTTTTT
TRBJ2-1 | . | once | TRBV27 | CASAQRVGEQFF | TGTGCCAGCGCCCAACGGGTTGGGGAGCAGTTCTTC
TRBJ1-2 | TRBD1 | few | TRBV27 | CASRSGTAHNYGYTF | TGTGCCAGCAGGTCCGGGACAGCCCATAACTATGGCTACACCTTC
TRBJ2-7 | . | . | TRBV1 | CTSSQDSSGDHYEQYF | TGCACCAGCAGCCAAGATAGTAGCGGGGACCACTACGAGCAGTACTTC
TRBJ1-1 | . | . | TRBV18 | CASSPPRGGKNTEAFF | TGTGCCAGCTCACCACCGAGGGGGGGAAAGAACACTGAAGCTTTCTTT
TRBJ2-7 | TRBD2 | . | TRBV10-1 | CASSAPLQQRGPSYEQYF | TGCGCCAGCAGTGCCCCGCTCCAACAGCGGGGGCCTTCCTACGAGCAGTACTTC
TRBJ2-2 | TRBD1 | . | TRBV7-2 | CASRPGQGDTGELFF | TGTGCCAGCAGGCCGGGACAGGGAGACACCGGGGAGCTGTTTTTT
TRBJ2-1 | . | . | TRBV5-1 | CASSVGWGANYNEQFF | TGCGCCAGCAGCGTGGGGTGGGGCGCCAACTACAATGAGCAGTTCTTC
TRBJ2-3 | TRBD1 | . | TRBV6-1 | CASSEDRGPDTQYF | TGTGCCAGCAGTGAGGACAGGGGGCCAGATACGCAGTATTTT
TRBJ1-2 | TRBD1 | . | TRBV19 | CASSLATGGGYGYTF | TGTGCCAGTAGTTTGGCGACAGGGGGCGGCTATGGCTACACCTTC
TRBJ2-1 | . | few | TRBV27 | CASSLYPGINEQFF | TGTGCCAGCAGTTTATATCCGGGGATCAATGAGCAGTTCTTC
TRBJ1-5 | TRBD1 | . | TRBV7-2 | CASSLDGRGDQPQHF | TGTGCCAGCAGCTTAGACGGCAGGGGGGATCAGCCCCAGCATTTT
TRBJ1-1 | . | few | TRBV7-3 | CASSPSGTPNTEAFF | TGTGCCAGCAGCCCATCCGGGACACCGAACACTGAAGCTTTCTTT
TRBJ2-2 | TRBD2 | . | TRBV4-2 | CASSQDRTSTTGELFF | TGTGCCAGCAGCCAAGATCGGACTAGCACCACCGGGGAGCTGTTTTTT
TRBJ2-5 | . | . | TRBV29-1 | CSVSNGQLPYQETQYF | TGCAGCGTCTCTAATGGGCAGCTACCGTACCAAGAGACCCAGTACTTC
TRBJ2-5 | . | few | TRBV12-5 | CASGLTQETQYF | TGTGCTAGTGGTTTGACACAAGAGACCCAGTACTTC
TRBJ2-1 | . | few | TRBV5-5 | CASSFHDSYNEQFF | TGTGCCAGCAGCTTCCATGACAGTTACAATGAGCAGTTCTTC
TRBJ1-2 | . | . | TRBV6-5 | CASSYSDAGRYGYTF | TGTGCCAGCAGTTACTCCGATGCGGGCCGGTATGGCTACACCTTC
TRBJ2-7 | . | medium-sized | TRBV4-3 | CASSQDRAGYEQYF | TGCGCCAGCAGCCAAGATCGGGCAGGGTACGAGCAGTACTTC
TRBJ2-1 | . | . | TRBV14 | CASSPGTYNEQFF | TGTGCCAGCAGCCCCGGGACCTACAATGAGCAGTTCTTC
TRBJ1-1 | TRBD1 | . | TRBV5-4 | CASSPGQVNTEAFF | TGTGCCAGCAGCCCGGGACAGGTTAACACTGAAGCTTTCTTT
TRBJ2-2 | TRBD1 | . | TRBV7-9 | CASSPGQGYSGELFF | TGTGCCAGCAGCCCAGGACAGGGTTATTCCGGGGAGCTGTTTTTT
TRBJ2-3 | . | . | TRBV7-2 | CASSLAGATDTQYF | TGTGCCAGCAGCTTAGCAGGAGCCACAGATACGCAGTATTTT
TRBJ1-6 | TRBD1 | . | TRBV7-9 | CSSSPTTGVPLHF | TGTTCCAGCAGCCCAACGACAGGGGTACCCCTCCACTTT
TRBJ1-3 | . | few | TRBV30 | CAWTPGMGIETIYF | TGTGCCTGGACCCCAGGGATGGGCATTGAGACCATATATTTT
TRBJ2-5 | TRBD1 | . | TRBV28 | CASSWDRGKGETQYF | TGTGCCAGCAGTTGGGACAGGGGGAAAGGGGAGACCCAGTACTTC
TRBJ1-6 | . | few | TRBV18 | CASSPDRGSTPLHF | TGTGCCAGCTCACCCGACAGAGGTTCGACACCCCTCCACTTT
TRBJ2-7 | . | once | TRBV11-3 | CASSLRGRGEQYF | TGTGCCAGCAGCTTACGGGGAAGAGGGGAGCAGTACTTC
TRBJ2-7 | TRBD1 | . | TRBV10-3 | CATGGTSYEQYF | TGTGCCACAGGGGGCACTTCCTACGAGCAGTACTTC
TRBJ1-1 | . | . | TRBV19 | CASSIRGMNTEAFF | TGTGCCAGTAGTATTCGGGGTATGAACACTGAAGCTTTCTTT
TRBJ1-5 | TRBD1 | . | TRBV30 | CATGTGRNQPQHF | TGTGCCACAGGGACAGGGCGCAATCAGCCCCAGCATTTT
TRBJ1-1 | . | . | TRBV4-3 | CASSQDLAGNTEAFF | TGCGCCAGCAGCCAAGATCTTGCAGGGAACACTGAAGCTTTCTTT
TRBJ2-3 | . | . | TRBV27 | CASRGHELGGGRTDTQYF | TGTGCCAGCAGGGGGCACGAGCTGGGGGGGGGCCGCACAGATACGCAGTATTTT
TRBJ1-3 | TRBD1 | . | TRBV6-6 | CASSFGTGGNTIYF | TGTGCCAGCAGTTTCGGGACAGGTGGAAACACCATATATTTT
TRBJ2-7 | . | . | TRBV15 | CATSRTRDTSYEQYF | TGTGCCACCAGCAGGACTCGGGACACCAGCTACGAGCAGTACTTC
TRBJ2-3 | TRBD2 | few | TRBV11-2 | CASSFGTSASTDTQYF | TGTGCCAGCAGCTTTGGGACTAGCGCTAGCACAGATACGCAGTATTTT
TRBJ2-5 | TRBD1 | . | TRBV28 | CASSSFGQGGQETQYF | TGTGCCAGCAGTTCCTTCGGACAGGGAGGCCAAGAGACCCAGTACTTC
TRBJ2-1 | TRBD2 | . | TRBV19 | CASSTSGVDNEQFF | TGTGCCAGTAGCACTAGCGGGGTTGACAATGAGCAGTTCTTC
TRBJ2-1 | TRBD2 | . | TRBV6-1 | CASNRLAGVEQFF | TGTGCCAGCAACCGACTAGCGGGGGTTGAGCAGTTCTTC
TRBJ2-7 | . | . | TRBV7-8 | CASSLREGDSYEQYF | TGTGCCAGCAGCTTGAGGGAGGGGGACTCCTACGAGCAGTACTTC
TRBJ1-2 | . | . | TRBV4-2 | CASSQDSGQGFFGYTF | TGTGCCAGCAGCCAAGATTCCGGGCAGGGGTTCTTCGGCTACACCTTC
TRBJ2-2 | . | . | TRBV9 | CASSVRARNTGELFF | TGTGCCAGCAGCGTAAGAGCTAGGAACACCGGGGAGCTGTTTTTT
TRBJ2-3 | TRBD2 | . | TRBV11-2 | CASSPTSGGATDTQYF | TGTGCCAGCAGCCCGACTAGCGGGGGGGCTACAGATACGCAGTATTTT
TRBJ1-3 | . | . | TRBV28 | CASRPVYSGNTIYF | TGTGCCAGCAGACCGGTTTACTCTGGAAACACCATATATTTT
TRBJ2-3 | . | once | TRBV28 | CASSLSTAGVSTDTQYF | TGTGCCAGCAGTTTATCCACAGCGGGCGTTAGCACAGATACGCAGTATTTT
TRBJ1-1 | . | . | TRBV19 | CASTPEGHTEAFF | TGTGCCAGTACCCCGGAGGGGCACACTGAAGCTTTCTTT
TRBJ2-7 | . | . | TRBV7-2 | CASSPTGASAYEQYF | TGTGCCAGCAGCCCCACGGGAGCCTCGGCCTACGAGCAGTACTTC
TRBJ2-3 | . | few | TRBV6-4 | CASSLSQGGTDTQYF | TGTGCCAGCAGTTTAAGTCAGGGTGGCACAGATACGCAGTATTTT
TRBJ1-5 | . | . | TRBV6-1 | CASSDRGQPNQPQHF | TGTGCCAGCAGTGATAGAGGACAGCCCAATCAGCCCCAGCATTTT